The 25 T cell receptor beta chains below all came from one sample that was sequenced in a study of T cell responses to AZD1222 COVID-19 vaccine. Sequencing was performed with immunoSEQ multiplex PCR; in TCRdb, only in-frame clones are kept and a portion is missing. The sample records under 200,000 clones, over 85% being singletons. The input for sequencing was peripheral blood, taken on day 0 of AZD1222 vaccination. The receptors originated from an adult in good health.

The rearrangement joins TRBV10-3 to TRBJ1-3, with 8 bases lining up with TRBD1. This CDR3 has 14 amino acids. V was pared by 7 bases and J by 8 bases, with 10 bases of the junction left unmatched. Germline CDR1 is ENHRY and CDR2 is SYGVKD. CDR3 residues: CAINPGQGIDTIYF. CDR3 coding DNA: TGTGCCATCAACCCCGGACAGGGTATAGACACCATATATTTT.

As to this clone: At one boundary the junction diverges from the germline segment, which might be a read error. The chain links TRBV10-3 to TRBJ2-1, with a tentative D call TRBD2 (5 bases). The germline V gene has CDR1 ENHRY and CDR2 SYGVKD. The CDR3 spans 13 residues. Here the CDR3 DNA reads TGTGCCATCAATGAGAATGCGGGCAATGAGCAGTTCTTC. This codes for CAINENAGNEQFF.

This clone has only one observation. The CDR3 coding sequence is TGTGCCAGCAGTGCCGTGAACATTCAGTACTTC. Translated, it gives CASSAVNIQYF. This sequence joins TRBV12-3 or TRBV12-4 and TRBJ2-4, with no clear D. This CDR3 comprises 11 residues. V gave up 5 bases and J gave up 7 bases, with 6 bases separating them.

This clone showed up just once. The CDR3: CASSPDFEQFF. The CDR3 nucleotides read TGTGCCAGCAGTCCCGACTTTGAGCAGTTCTTC. V is TRBV7-9 and J is TRBJ2-1; D is unresolved. This CDR3 is 11 amino acids long. Trimming cost V 6 bases and J 9 bases, with 9 bases left between them. In germline, CDR1 is SEHNR, CDR2 FQNEAQ (reference sequence).

The chain couples TRBV5-1 to TRBJ1-5; D remains ambiguous. Trimming left V 0 bases short and J 7 bases short, with 8 bases between. The CDR3 covers 13 residues. Germline-derived CDR1 and CDR2 are SGHRS and YFSETQ. CDR3 amino acids: CASSLAVGQPQHF. In nucleotides, the CDR3 is TGCGCCAGCAGCTTGGCGGTGGGGCAGCCCCAGCATTTT. Full variable domain (remainder filled in from reference TRBV5-1 and TRBJ1-5): KAGVTQTPRYLIKTRGQQVTLSCSPISGHRSVSWYQQTPGQGLQFLFEYFSETQRNKGNFPGRFSGRQFSNSRSEMNVSTLELGDSALYLCASSLAVGQPQHFGDGTRLSIL.

The rearrangement links TRBV27 to TRBJ2-7; weak D call: TRBD1 (5 bases). Trimming removed 3 bases at V and 3 bases at J, with 12 bases between. The CDR3 spans 14 residues. From germline, CDR1 is MNHEY and CDR2 SMNVEV (reference sequence). CDR3 coding DNA: TGTGCCAGCAGTTTCGGCAGGGAAGTCTACGAGCAGTACTTC. As protein: CASSFGREVYEQYF.

The V gene is TRBV5-1, the J gene TRBJ1-3; the match to TRBD1 covers 7 bases. Germline loops: CDR1 SGHRS, CDR2 YFSETQ. J lost 6 bases, V lost 5 bases, and 5 bases had no gene match. The CDR3 runs to 13 residues. The CDR3 protein is CASRGQVENTIYF. In DNA, the CDR3 is TGCGCCAGCAGAGGACAGGTCGAAAACACCATATATTTT. The whole variable domain, remainder taken from reference TRBV5-1 and TRBJ1-3, is KAGVTQTPRYLIKTRGQQVTLSCSPISGHRSVSWYQQTPGQGLQFLFEYFSETQRNKGNFPGRFSGRQFSNSRSEMNVSTLELGDSALYLCASRGQVENTIYFGEGSWLTVV.

This rearrangement joins TRBV6-5 to TRBJ1-6; D gene ambiguous. V gave up 7 bases and J gave up 9 bases, with 13 bases separating them. This CDR3 is built from 13 residues. Germline values: CDR1 MNHEY, CDR2 SVGAGI. The CDR3 protein is CASTRLLGSPLHF. CDR3 DNA: TGTGCCAGCACCCGGCTACTTGGTTCACCCCTCCACTTT.

This clone came up once. The V and J genes are TRBV6-1 and TRBJ1-1; D is ambiguous. Germline V gene data show CDR1 as MNHNS and CDR2 as SASEGT. V was cut by 3 bases and J by 5 bases, with 10 bases left in between. This CDR3 is built from 13 residues. As DNA, the CDR3 is TGTGCCAGCAGTGACCGAGGGAGGACTGAAGCTTTCTTT. Its translation is CASSDRGRTEAFF.

The chain couples TRBV5-4 to TRBJ2-3; TRBD2 might be the D (5 bases). The germline gives CDR1 SGHNT, CDR2 YYREEE (reference sequence). This CDR3 is built from 14 residues. Trimming cost V 0 bases and J 4 bases, with 9 bases left between them. The CDR3 region is CASSLGLAADTQYF. DNA for the CDR3: TGTGCCAGCAGCTTGGGTCTAGCCGCAGATACGCAGTATTTT.

This chain uses TRBV5-1 with TRBJ2-5; D is undetermined. V lost 0 bases to trimming and J lost 7 bases, with 13 bases between them. The CDR3 is 14 amino acids. Germline-derived CDR1 and CDR2 are SGHRS and YFSETQ. Here the CDR3 DNA reads TGCGCCAGCAGCTTGGTTCCAGGCGGCGGGACCCAGTACTTC. Amino acids: CASSLVPGGGTQYF. The whole variable domain, remainder taken from reference TRBV5-1 and TRBJ2-5, is KAGVTQTPRYLIKTRGQQVTLSCSPISGHRSVSWYQQTPGQGLQFLFEYFSETQRNKGNFPGRFSGRQFSNSRSEMNVSTLELGDSALYLCASSLVPGGGTQYFGPGTRLLVL.

The chain links TRBV12-5 to TRBJ2-1; D may be TRBD1 (5 bases). Germline values: CDR1 LGHNT, CDR2 FRNRAP. The CDR3 has 13 residues. V lost 6 bases, J lost 4 bases, and 10 bases lay in between. CDR3 loop: CASGTVNYNEQFF. DNA of the CDR3: TGTGCTAGTGGGACAGTTAATTACAATGAGCAGTTCTTC.

This chain links TRBV5-1 with TRBJ2-2, with TRBD2 matching 8 bases. V was clipped by 4 bases and J by 5 bases; unmatched bases: 7. The CDR3 is 15 amino acids. Germline lookup yields CDR1 SGHRS and CDR2 YFSETQ. The DNA for the CDR3 is TGCGCCAGCAGCGTGTCACTAGCGGTGACCGGGGAGCTGTTTTTT. It encodes CASSVSLAVTGELFF. Using reference TRBV5-1 and TRBJ2-2 for the parts outside the CDR3, the full variable domain is KAGVTQTPRYLIKTRGQQVTLSCSPISGHRSVSWYQQTPGQGLQFLFEYFSETQRNKGNFPGRFSGRQFSNSRSEMNVSTLELGDSALYLCASSVSLAVTGELFFGEGSRLTVL.

This clone was seen once. The chain is built from TRBV5-1 and TRBJ2-2; no reliable D call. CDR1 SGHRS and CDR2 YFSETQ come from the germline V gene. The CDR3 spans 14 residues. The V and J ends lost 1 base and 4 bases respectively, with 8 bases between them. CDR3 residues: CASSLYIGTGELFF. In DNA form, the CDR3 reads TGCGCCAGCAGCTTGTACATTGGCACCGGGGAGCTGTTTTTT.

This rearrangement joins TRBV6-5 to TRBJ2-1; 8 bases agree with TRBD1. The CDR3 spans 15 residues. V shed 5 bases and J 3 bases; nucleotides not matched to a gene: 6. Germline CDR1 is MNHEY and CDR2 is SVGAGI. The DNA of the CDR3 is TGTGCCAGCAGTCTACAGGGGGTCGACTACAATGAGCAGTTCTTC. Amino acid sequence: CASSLQGVDYNEQFF.

In nucleotides, the CDR3 is TGTGCCAGCAGCCCCGGGTGGGAGCAGTACTTC. Amino acids: CASSPGWEQYF. The chain employs TRBV7-6 and TRBJ2-7, with D hard to call. Between the trimmed V and J ends, which lost 5 bases and 7 bases, there was a span of 9 bases. In germline, CDR1 is SGHVS, CDR2 FNYEAQ. The length of the CDR3 is 11 residues.

The chain is built from TRBV5-6 and TRBJ1-1; D uncertain. CDR3 size: 13 residues. The germline V gene has CDR1 SGHDT and CDR2 YYEEEE. Trimming pared 3 bases from V and 0 bases from J, leaving 6 bases between. CDR3: CASSWTVNTEAFF. In nucleotides, the CDR3 is TGTGCCAGCAGCTGGACGGTGAACACTGAAGCTTTCTTT.

The chain couples TRBV4-1 to TRBJ2-3, with 8 bases identical to TRBD2. The CDR3 sequence is 15 residues long. Germline-derived CDR1 and CDR2 are MGHRA and YSYEKL. The ends lost 4 bases at V and 0 bases at J; junction bases unmatched: 3. CDR3 amino acids: CASSLLAESTDTQYF. DNA for the CDR3: TGCGCCAGCAGCCTACTAGCGGAAAGCACAGATACGCAGTATTTT.

V usage is TRBV4-1 and J usage is TRBJ2-2; tentative D call: TRBD1 (6 bases). Germline values: CDR1 MGHRA, CDR2 YSYEKL. Trimming left V 0 bases short and J 6 bases short, with 14 bases between. The CDR3 extends over 16 amino acids. The DNA of the CDR3 is TGCGCCAGCAGCCAAGAAGGACAGAGCCTCCCCGGGGAGCTGTTTTTT. Translated: CASSQEGQSLPGELFF.

The rearrangement links TRBV5-1 to TRBJ1-6; D is uncertain. The CDR3 covers 15 residues. CDR1 and CDR2 from the germline V gene are SGHRS and YFSETQ. With 6 bases removed from V and 8 bases from J, the gap between germline ends came to 18 bases. The CDR3 loop reads CASNIGTDQHSPLHF. The CDR3 DNA is TGCGCCAGCAACATTGGTACGGATCAGCATTCACCCCTCCACTTT.

CDR3 in amino acids: CASSESGTANQPQHF. The CDR3 DNA is TGTGCCAGCAGTGAATCGGGGACAGCTAATCAGCCCCAGCATTTT. This chain connects TRBV6-1 to TRBJ1-5; TRBD1 aligns across 7 bases. The CDR3 runs to 15 residues. V lost 2 bases, J lost 4 bases, and 5 bases stayed unmatched. CDR1 and CDR2 (germline): MNHNS, SASEGT.

On this clone itself: Other DNA sequences in the sample encode the same CDR3. J is TRBJ1-5 and V is TRBV18; TRBD1 might be the D (5 bases). Germline V CDR1 and CDR2: KGHSH, LQKENI. Trimming removed 3 bases from V and 7 bases from J, with 10 bases in between. The CDR3 is 13 amino acids. The DNA for the CDR3 is TGTGCCAGCTCACCTGGGAGGGACCAGCCCCAGCATTTT. Protein product: CASSPGRDQPQHF.

The chain employs TRBV10-2 and TRBJ1-1; D unresolved. CDR3 length: 14 amino acids. With 5 bases removed from V and 1 base from J, the gap between germline ends came to 11 bases. Germline values: CDR1 WSHSY, CDR2 SAAADI. The CDR3 is CASSTNSGNTEAFF. In DNA, the CDR3 is TGCGCCAGCAGTACAAACTCCGGGAACACTGAAGCTTTCTTT.

The chain uses TRBV20-1 and TRBJ1-3; D is unclear. Germline CDR1 and CDR2: DFQATT and SNEGSKA (reference sequence). V was clipped by 3 bases and J by 0 bases, with 12 bases between them. CDR3 length: 15 residues. In DNA, the CDR3 is TGCAGTGCTAGTAGTAATCCGAGCTCTGGAAACACCATATATTTT. Amino acid sequence: CSASSNPSSGNTIYF.

The chain couples TRBV10-2 to TRBJ1-2; 7 nucleotides agree with TRBD1. This CDR3 contains 17 residues. Germline-derived CDR1 and CDR2 are WSHSY and SAAADI. V trimming: 0 bases; J trimming: 4 bases; junction bases outside the gene matches: 11. The CDR3 sequence is CASSESDRRPGAYGYTF. CDR3 bases: TGCGCCAGCAGTGAGTCGGACAGGCGACCGGGTGCCTATGGCTACACCTTC.